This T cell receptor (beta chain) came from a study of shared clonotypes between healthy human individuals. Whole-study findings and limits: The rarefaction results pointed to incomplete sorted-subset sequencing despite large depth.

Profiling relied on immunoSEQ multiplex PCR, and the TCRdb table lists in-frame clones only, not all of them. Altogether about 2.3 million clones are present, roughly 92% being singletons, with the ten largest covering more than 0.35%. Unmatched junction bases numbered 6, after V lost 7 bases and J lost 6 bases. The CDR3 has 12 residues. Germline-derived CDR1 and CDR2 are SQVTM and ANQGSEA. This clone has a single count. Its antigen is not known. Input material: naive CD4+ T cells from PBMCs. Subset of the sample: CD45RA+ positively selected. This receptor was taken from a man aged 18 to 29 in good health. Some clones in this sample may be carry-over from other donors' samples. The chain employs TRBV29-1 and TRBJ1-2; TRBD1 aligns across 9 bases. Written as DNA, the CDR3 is TGCAGCGATCGGACAGGGGTTAATGGCTACACCTTC. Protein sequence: CSDRTGVNGYTF. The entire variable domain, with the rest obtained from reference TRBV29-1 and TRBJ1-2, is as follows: SAVISQKPSRDICQRGTSLTIQCQVDSQVTMMFWYRQQPGQSLTLIATANQGSEATYESGFVIDKFPISRPNLTFSTLTVSNMSPEDSSIYLCSDRTGVNGYTFGSGTRLTVV.